This T cell receptor beta chain emerged from a study of identical twins (dated by TCRdb to the mid-2010s). In the study overall: To test whether fetal clonotypes persist, the study used deep sequencing on TCR alpha and beta repertoires from monozygotic twins, unrelated adults of various ages, and cord blood. Replicate twin experiments were performed at different times using different library preparation protocols to rule out contamination.

Every donor in the study was a healthy Caucasian. Three unrelated non-twin adults were also sequenced: a male aged 18 to 30, a male aged 50 to 60 and a female aged 50 to 60. Miltenyi CD45RO+ enrichment and human naive T-cell isolation kits were used to isolate memory (CD45RO+) and naive T cells from PBMC. Preparation of the library involved 5' RACE. Sequenced on an Illumina HiSeq 2000. Template switching introduced a universal primer binding site; the final cDNA contained a unique molecular identifier, enabling accurate counting of TCR cDNA molecules. Specific primers in the conserved constant-segment region were used to synthesize first-strand cDNA for TCR alpha and beta chains. Each cDNA library was double barcoded, with a SMART-Mk sample barcode plus Illumina barcodes, to control for contamination. Two successive PCR steps introduced TruSeq adapter sequences along with Illumina sample barcodes. TCR alpha and beta cDNA libraries were sequenced on the Illumina HiSeq platform with custom primers. As for how the authors treated the data: MiGEC processed the raw reads to extract unique molecular identifiers, while MiXCR was used to determine the CDR3 positions. For each individual, recombination models were inferred using an EM algorithm with the repgenHMM and IGoR tools. Shared clonotype analysis was performed with the tcR package in R, normalizing sharing by the product of cloneset sizes. To study raw recombination free of thymic and clonal selection effects, out-of-frame nonproductive sequences were analyzed. TCRdb reanalyzed the raw reads on its own, using fastp at Q25 for trimming and MiXCR for clone calling, and kept in-frame beta chains. For every CDR3 protein sequence, its rows merge into one entry that carries the most common genes and DNA. V and J calls and clone size were set by TCRdb, not the authors. This sample comprises around 670,000 distinct CDR3 sequences, approximately 6% of them detected only once. The ten largest clonotypes hold roughly 2% of the sample.

CDR1 SGHDN and CDR2 FVKESK were looked up in the germline V gene. The trim is 5 bases for V and 4 bases for J, with a gap of 6 bases between the germline ends. The CDR3 spans 11 residues, from the cysteine through the phenylalanine. The entry retains the CDR3 DNA only, 33 bases that are in frame from base 1. Here is what the overall study found, with its caveats: In monozygotic twins, out-of-frame TCR alpha sharing was systematically underestimated by recombination models, although the models agreed with sharing between unrelated individuals. Out-of-frame TCR alpha sequences shared between twins showed an excess of low generation-probability sequences compared with coincidental sharing between unrelated individuals. Because the same donors could not be followed over many years, conclusions were based on cross-sectional statistical analysis. Invariant T cells such as MAIT and iNKT could partly confound zero-insertion analyses, though diverse VJ usage argued against this for most clonotypes. A weaker excess of twin sharing was found in beta out-of-frame sequences because the signal-to-noise ratio was lowered by fewer shared sequences. Fewer insertions were carried by abundant cord blood beta clonotypes, a similar but weaker trend appeared in young adult naive repertoires, and no such trend appeared in memory repertoires.

The sample holds many counts of this clonotype. Which antigen it targets is not known. No much larger clone exists at a distance of one base, and base qualities are not known. This sequence was found in a man between 18 and 29 years old in good health. Sequenced sample: naive T cells sorted from blood. The sample's cell subset or site label is to be understood as: cells isolated with a human naive T-cell isolation kit. The sequence links TRBV14 to TRBJ2-7, with the D segment identity uncertain. The nucleotide sequence is TGTGCCAGCAGCATGGCATACGAGCAGTACTTC. This yields the protein CASSMAYEQYF.